This passage covers 20 T cell receptor beta chains from one sample sequenced in a study of early T cells in non-severe SARS-CoV-2 infection. TCRdb called the 5' RACE reads again in MiXCR, with one record for every CDR3 protein. The sample shows about 60,000 distinct CDR3 sequences, around 6% of them seen only once. Sequencing was carried out using whole blood. Receptors were obtained from an adult who was a healthcare worker with PCR-confirmed SARS-CoV-2 infection or an uninfected control (not recorded which).

The table lists this clonotype with a few counts. The chain combines TRBV20-1 with TRBJ2-7; 8 nucleotides align to TRBD2. The CDR3 totals 12 residues. Per germline, CDR1 DFQATT and CDR2 SNEGSKA (reference sequence). The ends lost 5 bases at V and 9 bases at J; junction bases unmatched: 9. The CDR3 sequence is CSALLAVGGQYF. The DNA of the CDR3 is TGCAGTGCTCTACTAGCGGTGGGCGGGCAGTACTTC.

This clonotype has a count of ten or more. The chain is built from TRBV6-1 and TRBJ1-5; D is unresolved. Germline V gene sequence: CDR1 MNHNS, CDR2 SASEGT. V lost 2 bases and J 4 bases, leaving 6 bases between the germline ends. The CDR3 loop spans 13 amino acids. As DNA, the CDR3 is TGTGCCAGCAGTGAATCAGGAAATCAGCCCCAGCATTTT. It codes for CASSESGNQPQHF.

This clonotype has only a few counts. J is TRBJ2-5 and V is TRBV11-2; a weak D match, TRBD1 (5 bases). CDR1 and CDR2 (germline): SGHAT, FQNNGV. This CDR3 has 15 residues. The V end was cut by 1 base, the J end by 4 bases, with 13 bases between. CDR3 DNA: TGTGCCAGCAGCTTAGTTAGGGGAACGGTAGAGACCCAGTACTTC. Its protein product is CASSLVRGTVETQYF.

This clonotype was found many times. This rearrangement joins TRBV27 to TRBJ1-5; 7 bases agree with TRBD1. The ends lost 2 bases at V and 6 bases at J; junction bases unmatched: 7. Germline values: CDR1 MNHEY, CDR2 SMNVEV (reference sequence). This CDR3 is 15 amino acids long. The CDR3, as DNA: TGTGCCAGCAGTTTAAGGCCACAGGGGTCTCAGCCCCAGCATTTT. The encoded protein is CASSLRPQGSQPQHF.

Many counts were recorded for this clonotype. The chain has TRBV9 and TRBJ1-5; 8 nucleotides align to TRBD1. The CDR3 loop spans 12 amino acids. V lost 7 bases, J lost 5 bases, and 2 bases stayed unmatched. Germline CDR1 and CDR2: SGDLS and YYNGEE. CDR3: CASGQGDQPQHF. In DNA form, the CDR3 reads TGTGCCAGCGGACAGGGAGATCAGCCCCAGCATTTT.

This clonotype occurred many times. V usage is TRBV12-3 or TRBV12-4 and J usage is TRBJ2-1, with 11 bases fitting TRBD2. There are 15 residues in the CDR3. After removal of 6 bases from V and 4 bases from J, the junction contained 5 bases not matched to a gene. The CDR3 DNA reads TGTGCCAGCAGCCGACTAGCGGGGCCATACAATGAGCAGTTCTTC. It yields the protein CASSRLAGPYNEQFF.

This clonotype was counted ten times or more. The chain has TRBV28 and TRBJ1-2, with a possible D match to TRBD1 (5 bases). The V gene lost 3 bases and the J gene lost 8 bases, with 13 bases spanning the gap. The CDR3 spans 13 residues. Germline V lookup: CDR1 MDHEN, CDR2 SYDVKM. The DNA for the CDR3 is TGTGCCAGCAGTTTTCCAGGGCCTTACGGCTACACCTTC. It is translated as CASSFPGPYGYTF.

This clonotype was counted many times. The CDR3 loop is CASTKGGLAGSSYEQYF. DNA of the CDR3: TGTGCCAGCACTAAAGGGGGACTAGCGGGGAGCTCCTACGAGCAGTACTTC. The V call is TRBV6-6, the J call TRBJ2-7; 13 bases are shared with TRBD2. The V segment lost 7 bases and the J segment 0 bases; nucleotides outside the gene matches: 9. CDR1 is MNHNY, CDR2 SVGAGI, per germline (reference sequence). The CDR3 runs 17 residues.

This clonotype was seen repeatedly, ten times or more. V gene TRBV4-1 combines with J gene TRBJ2-1; 11 bases are a match to TRBD2. Germline-derived CDR1 and CDR2 are MGHRA and YSYEKL. The CDR3 spans 17 residues. Trimming at V came to 2 bases and at J to 7 bases, leaving 10 bases not matched to a gene. The CDR3 loop is CASSQLHTSGGGNEQFF. The CDR3 DNA follows: TGCGCCAGCAGCCAACTGCACACTAGCGGGGGTGGTAATGAGCAGTTCTTC.

This chain joins TRBV7-3 and TRBJ1-1; TRBD1 is a possible D gene (5 bases). The germline V gene encodes CDR1 SGHTA and CDR2 FQGTGA. This CDR3 is 15 amino acids long. The V end lost 4 bases, the J end lost 3 bases, and 15 bases lay between the germline ends. This chain's CDR3 is CASSSSAGRDTEAFF. The CDR3 DNA follows: TGTGCCAGCAGCTCTTCTGCAGGGAGGGACACTGAAGCTTTCTTT.

This clonotype was seen repeatedly, ten times or more. The chain uses TRBV7-9 and TRBJ2-4, with no clear D. Germline CDR1 is SEHNR and CDR2 is FQNEAQ (reference sequence). V lost 1 base and J 2 bases, leaving 6 bases between the germline ends. CDR3 size: 14 residues. CDR3 DNA: TGTGCCAGCAGCTTAGGGTATTCCAAAAACATTCAGTACTTC. It is translated as CASSLGYSKNIQYF. The full variable domain, completed using reference TRBV7-9 and TRBJ2-4, is DTGVSQNPRHKITKRGQNVTFRCDPISEHNRLYWYRQTLGQGPEFLTYFQNEAQLEKSRLLSDRFSAERPKGSFSTLEIQRTEQGDSAMYLCASSLGYSKNIQYFGAGTRLSVL.

This clonotype was seen ten or more times. V is TRBV3-1 and J is TRBJ2-2; tentative D call: TRBD2 (6 bases). CDR1 and CDR2 (germline): LGHDT, YNNKEL (reference sequence). Trimming cost V 0 bases and J 9 bases, with 14 bases left between them. The CDR3 totals 15 residues. The CDR3 nucleotides are TGTGCCAGCAGCCAAGAGGGAGGACCCCACCGGGAGCTGTTTTTT. Encoded protein: CASSQEGGPHRELFF. Variable domain in full (rest from reference TRBV3-1 and TRBJ2-2): DTAVSQTPKYLVTQMGNDKSIKCEQNLGHDTMYWYKQDSKKFLKIMFSYNNKELIINETVPNRFSPKSPDKAHLNLHINSLELGDSAVYFCASSQEGGPHRELFFGEGSRLTVL.

This clonotype was recorded at least ten times. The chain carries TRBV6-6 and TRBJ2-2; 7 nucleotides align to TRBD2. With V trimmed by 7 bases and J by 6 bases, 8 bases remained unmatched. Germline values: CDR1 MNHNY, CDR2 SVGAGI (reference sequence). CDR3 length: 14 residues. The CDR3 DNA sequence: TGTGCCAGCAACACCCCGGGAGGTGCCGGGGAGCTGTTTTTT. Residues: CASNTPGGAGELFF.

This clonotype has a count of ten or more. This sequence joins TRBV20-1 and TRBJ2-5; TRBD2 aligns across 9 bases. The CDR3 has 16 residues. The ends lost 6 bases at V and 5 bases at J; junction bases unmatched: 16. Germline CDR1 DFQATT, CDR2 SNEGSKA (reference sequence). The CDR3 bases are TGCAGTGCAGATCCCCTTCCTTTAGCGGGGGTGGAGACCCAGTACTTC. Translated: CSADPLPLAGVETQYF.

This clonotype was observed at least ten times. The rearrangement joins TRBV20-1 to TRBJ2-1; 9 bases are a match to TRBD2. V was clipped by 0 bases and J by 7 bases; unmatched bases: 10. In germline, CDR1 is DFQATT, CDR2 SNEGSKA (reference sequence). The CDR3 length is 16 residues. Written as DNA, the CDR3 is TGCAGTGCTAGAGATGGCGGAGCGGGAGGCCGGAATGAGCAGTTCTTC. Protein: CSARDGGAGGRNEQFF.

This clonotype occurred many times. The chain is built from TRBV27 and TRBJ2-7; D may be TRBD1 or TRBD2 (6 bases each). The germline V gene encodes CDR1 MNHEY and CDR2 SMNVEV (reference sequence). Trimming removed 3 bases from V and 6 bases from J, with 9 bases in between. The CDR3 has 12 residues. CDR3 sequence reads: CASSFGGVEQYF. Here the CDR3 DNA reads TGTGCCAGCAGTTTCGGGGGCGTCGAGCAGTACTTC.

The gene calls are TRBV9 and TRBJ2-6; 7 bases are shared with TRBD1. The CDR3 is made up of 17 amino acids. Unmatched junction bases numbered 6, after V lost 1 base and J lost 2 bases. The germline V gene encodes CDR1 SGDLS and CDR2 YYNGEE. The CDR3 DNA follows: TGTGCCAGCAGCGTAAGACAGGGAAACGCTGGGGCCAACGTCCTGACTTTC. As protein: CASSVRQGNAGANVLTF.

This clonotype was detected many times. V gene TRBV12-3 or TRBV12-4 combines with J gene TRBJ2-3; 9 bases fit TRBD1. Trimming at V came to 6 bases and at J to 1 base, leaving 5 bases not matched to a gene. The CDR3 has 15 amino acids. CDR3 DNA sequence: TGTGCCAGCAGACGACAGGGGGGAGGCACAGATACGCAGTATTTT. Amino acids: CASRRQGGGTDTQYF.

This clonotype was counted ten times or more. The rearrangement links TRBV10-2 to TRBJ1-1; D unclear. CDR1 is WSHSY and CDR2 is SAAADI in the germline V gene. V lost 6 bases and J lost 1, with 3 bases in between. The CDR3 length is 11 residues. CDR3 DNA sequence: TGCGCCAGCAGAGAGAACACTGAAGCTTTCTTT. Protein product: CASRENTEAFF.

This clonotype was detected ten times or more. The chain uses TRBV5-4 and TRBJ2-3, with D hard to call. The germline V gene has CDR1 SGHNT and CDR2 YYREEE (reference sequence). Trimming removed 6 bases from V and 5 bases from J, with 13 bases in between. This CDR3 is built from 13 residues. The CDR3: CASTRPPGDTQYF. CDR3 DNA sequence: TGTGCCAGCACCCGCCCGCCTGGAGATACGCAGTATTTT.